Sequencing of this TCR beta chain was carried out in a study of CD8+CD57+ T cells in acquired aplastic anemia. Those patients picked for sequencing had displayed CD8+CD57+ cell expansion on flow cytometry. Both TCR beta VDJ combination and CDR3 sequence profiling were carried out. Genomic DNA was the template for this profiling. TCRdb used MiXCR to reprocess the reads, holding one entry per CDR3 protein. The sample contains 150,000 to 160,000 distinct CDR3 sequences, 40% to 65% of which appear only once. This clonotype was recorded many times. The TCR comes from a human donor with aplastic anemia. Input material: sorted CD4+, CD8+, or CD8+CD57+ T cells (not recorded which) from PBMCs.

The CDR3 reads CASSIDLGDTQYF. The CDR3 DNA reads as TGTGCCAGCAGCATTGATCTGGGAGATACGCAGTATTTT. This sequence joins TRBV5-5 and TRBJ2-3; D gene uncertain. Trimming removed 4 bases from V and 5 bases from J, with 11 bases in between. The germline CDR1 and CDR2 sequences are SGHKS and YYEKEE (reference sequence). The CDR3 consists of 13 residues.